The 19 T cell receptor beta chains below come from one sample, sequenced in a study of T cells in Graves' hyperthyroidism and ophthalmopathy. Amplification of TCR beta CDR3 regions used RNA as the template. HTBI primers were employed in a first-round RT-PCR of the TCR CDR3. One entry per CDR3 protein, called by TCRdb with MiXCR from the multiplex PCR reads. The sample has around 370,000 distinct CDR3 sequences; roughly 18% are singletons. The sequenced sample consisted of blood. All receptors come from a young man with Graves' ophthalmopathy.

In its sample, this clonotype was seen many times. In nucleotides, the CDR3 is TGTGCCAGCAGTTCTGAGTGGGACACCGCTAACTATGGCTACACCTTC. Translating gives CASSSEWDTANYGYTF. V gene TRBV2 combines with J gene TRBJ1-2, with D possibly matching TRBD1 (6 bases). V lost 5 bases, J lost 0 bases, and 16 bases lay in between. From germline, CDR1 is SNHLY and CDR2 FYNNEI. This CDR3 comprises 16 residues.

This chain joins TRBV7-3 and TRBJ2-7; TRBD2 agrees at 16 bases. Germline trimming cut 5 bases from V and 5 bases from J; bases unmatched to any gene: 9. Germline V gene sequence: CDR1 SGHTA, CDR2 FQGTGA. This CDR3 has 17 amino acids. Here the CDR3 reads CASSETGTSGGANEQYF. The DNA for the CDR3 is TGTGCCAGCAGCGAAACCGGGACTAGCGGGGGGGCCAACGAGCAGTACTTC.

The table lists this clonotype with a few counts. The chain carries TRBV7-9 and TRBJ2-1; 13 bases match TRBD2. The V segment lost 7 bases and the J segment 9 bases; nucleotides outside the gene matches: 9. The CDR3 length is 15 residues. Germline CDR1 is SEHNR and CDR2 is FQNEAQ (reference sequence). CDR3 sequence reads: CASTALAGGFVEQFF. The CDR3 bases are TGTGCCAGCACCGCACTAGCGGGGGGGTTCGTTGAGCAGTTCTTC. Full variable domain (outside the CDR3, taken from reference TRBV7-9 and TRBJ2-1): DTGVSQNPRHKITKRGQNVTFRCDPISEHNRLYWYRQTLGQGPEFLTYFQNEAQLEKSRLLSDRFSAERPKGSFSTLEIQRTEQGDSAMYLCASTALAGGFVEQFFGPGTRLTVL.

This clonotype was recorded many times. The genes are TRBV2 and TRBJ2-7; TRBD1 aligns across 7 bases. This CDR3 spans 14 amino acids. CDR1 and CDR2 (germline): SNHLY, FYNNEI. Germline trimming cut 2 bases from V and 6 bases from J; bases unmatched to any gene: 7. CDR3 bases: TGTGCCAGCAGTGAAATCGGGGCAGGGGGCGAGCAGTACTTC. Translated: CASSEIGAGGEQYF.

Turning to this clonotype: Since a much larger clone is just one base distant, this may be a read error. The chain is built from TRBV7-2 and TRBJ2-7; 8 bases map to TRBD2. Germline CDR1 and CDR2: SGHTA and FQGNSA. The V gene end was trimmed by 4 bases and the J gene end by 6 bases; junction bases not matched to a gene: 11. This CDR3 is 15 amino acids long. CDR3 region: CASSYLAGGLGEQYF. The CDR3 nucleotides read TGTGCCAGCAGCTACCTAGCGGGCGGTCTGGGCGAGCAGTACTTC.

This clonotype was seen once. This rearrangement joins TRBV19 to TRBJ1-1, with D unclear. V lost 4 bases and J 0 bases, leaving 6 bases between the germline ends. Germline V gene lookup returns CDR1 LNHDA and CDR2 SQIVND (reference sequence). CDR3 length: 13 residues. The CDR3 nucleotides are TGTGCCAGTAGTACTTCCCTGAACACTGAAGCTTTCTTT. This sequence encodes CASSTSLNTEAFF.

This sequence joins TRBV3-1 and TRBJ2-7, with 9 bases aligning to TRBD2. The germline V gene encodes CDR1 LGHDT and CDR2 YNNKEL (reference sequence). V was pared by 5 bases and J by 2 bases, with 10 bases of the junction left unmatched. This CDR3 region has 16 residues. For the CDR3, the DNA is TGTGCCAGCAGCGCCCCCCAAGTAGCGGGGGCCTACGAGCAGTACTTC. It yields the protein CASSAPQVAGAYEQYF.

This clonotype was recorded at least ten times. This chain links TRBV29-1 with TRBJ1-1; D is undetermined. V gave up 6 bases and J gave up 2 bases, with 13 bases separating them. This CDR3 spans 13 amino acids. Germline CDR1 reads SQVTM; CDR2 reads ANQGSEA. CDR3 bases: TGCAGCGTCAGACCCGCAGCCAACACTGAAGCTTTCTTT. Translated: CSVRPAANTEAFF.

This clonotype was seen more than once but under ten times. This chain uses TRBV6-1 with TRBJ1-4; D unresolved. CDR1 and CDR2 (germline): MNHNS, SASEGT. The CDR3 runs 14 residues. Trimming removed 1 base at V and 7 bases at J, with 10 bases between. The CDR3 loop is CASSEVQNGEKLFF. Here the CDR3 DNA reads TGTGCCAGCAGTGAAGTACAGAATGGTGAAAAACTGTTTTTT.

This chain links TRBV15 with TRBJ1-6; 8 bases are shared with TRBD1. This CDR3 has 14 residues. J lost 9 bases, V lost 3 bases, and 4 bases had no gene match. CDR1 and CDR2 from the germline V gene are LNHNV and YYDKDF (reference sequence). For the CDR3, the DNA is TGTGCCACCAGCAGCAGGGGGCTGGGTTCACCCCTCCACTTT. Protein product: CATSSRGLGSPLHF.

The gene calls are TRBV6-5 and TRBJ1-2, with 7 bases aligning to TRBD1. CDR1 and CDR2 (germline): MNHEY, SVGAGI. The ends lost 2 bases at V and 0 bases at J; junction bases unmatched: 3. This CDR3 has 15 amino acids. CDR3 region: CASSYTTGTNYGYTF. In DNA, the CDR3 is TGTGCCAGCAGTTACACGACAGGGACTAACTATGGCTACACCTTC.

This clonotype was counted many times. The chain carries TRBV27 and TRBJ2-7, with no clear D. V was clipped by 4 bases and J by 4 bases, with 20 bases between them. The germline V gene has CDR1 MNHEY and CDR2 SMNVEV (reference sequence). There are 16 residues in the CDR3. The CDR3 loop is CASSSPGRIASYEQYF. CDR3 sequence (DNA): TGTGCCAGCAGTTCACCGGGCCGAATTGCCTCTTACGAGCAGTACTTC.

There are a few counts of this clonotype. This chain links TRBV3-1 with TRBJ1-5; maybe TRBD1 (6 bases). Deletions cut 1 base from V and 5 bases from J, with 12 bases between. CDR1 and CDR2 from the germline V gene are LGHDT and YNNKEL (reference sequence). The CDR3 extends over 15 amino acids. The CDR3 reads CASSQVRGGDQPQHF. CDR3 sequence (DNA): TGTGCCAGCAGCCAAGTTCGAGGGGGTGATCAGCCCCAGCATTTT.

This clonotype was recorded at least ten times. This CDR3 reads CSARDPSGGGVSYNEQFF. CDR3 coding DNA: TGCAGTGCTAGAGATCCCAGCGGGGGGGGAGTCTCCTACAATGAGCAGTTCTTC. The rearrangement links TRBV20-1 to TRBJ2-1, with 10 bases fitting TRBD2. This CDR3 has 18 residues. The germline gives CDR1 DFQATT, CDR2 SNEGSKA (reference sequence). V lost 0 bases and J lost 0; bases outside the gene matches: 8.

Comment on this clonotype: A junction end diverges from the germline sequence, so it may reflect a read error. The rearrangement joins TRBV12-3 or TRBV12-4 to TRBJ2-2; 7 bases agree with TRBD2. The CDR3 consists of 14 residues. The chain's CDR3 is CAGRVAGATGELFF. CDR3 in DNA: TGTGCCGGCAGAGTAGCGGGTGCCACCGGGGAGCTGTTTTTT.

In its sample, this clonotype was seen a few times. The chain recombines TRBV9 with TRBJ2-7; 8 bases match TRBD1. Trimming cost V 4 bases and J 2 bases; bases outside gene matches: 8. The CDR3 runs 15 residues. Germline CDR1 reads SGDLS; CDR2 reads YYNGEE. The CDR3 loop reads CASSPGQEVPYEQYF. CDR3 in DNA: TGTGCCAGCAGCCCGGGACAGGAGGTCCCCTACGAGCAGTACTTC.

This clonotype showed up many times. The chain carries TRBV3-1 and TRBJ1-1, with unresolved D. Per the germline V gene, CDR1 is LGHDT and CDR2 is YNNKEL (reference sequence). Deletions cut 1 base from V and 7 bases from J, with 10 bases between. This CDR3 region has 13 residues. This CDR3 is CASSQVLYSEAFF. The CDR3 DNA sequence: TGTGCCAGCAGCCAAGTCTTATACAGTGAAGCTTTCTTT. The variable domain in full, with the rest retrieved from reference TRBV3-1 and TRBJ1-1, is DTAVSQTPKYLVTQMGNDKSIKCEQNLGHDTMYWYKQDSKKFLKIMFSYNNKELIINETVPNRFSPKSPDKAHLNLHINSLELGDSAVYFCASSQVLYSEAFFGQGTRLTVV.

This clonotype was detected many times. The V gene is TRBV12-3 or TRBV12-4, the J gene TRBJ2-3; D may match TRBD1 or TRBD2 (6 bases each). V lost 3 bases and J lost 1, with 11 bases in between. This CDR3 region has 15 residues. CDR3 coding DNA: TGTGCCAGCAGTTTTGGGGGGCTCGGCACAGATACGCAGTATTTT. It translates to CASSFGGLGTDTQYF.

This clonotype appeared many times. Written as DNA, the CDR3 is TGTGCCAGCAGTGCCTCACGCGAACTTTACAATGAGCAGTTCTTC. This codes for CASSASRELYNEQFF. This sequence joins TRBV2 and TRBJ2-1; no firm D call. CDR3 length: 15 amino acids. The germline V gene has CDR1 SNHLY and CDR2 FYNNEI. The V end lost 4 bases, the J end lost 4 bases, and 14 bases lay between the germline ends.